This T cell receptor (beta chain) was documented in a study of blood T cell repertoires in COVID-19. About the study: Spain, Italy and the United States supplied samples that represented acute and convalescent COVID-19.

Individuals aged roughly 18 to 100 years were recruited from 24 US areas. Symptom resolution, clearance, or two negative PCRs marked the recovered donors of Cohort 3. V was clipped by 7 bases and J by 0 bases; unmatched bases: 5. The CDR3 length is 15 residues. CDR1 and CDR2 (germline): SNHLY, FYNNEI. Profiling relied on immunoSEQ multiplex PCR, and the TCRdb table lists in-frame clones only, not all of them. The table includes just over 300,000 clones, about 87% detected once. V and J are TRBV2 and TRBJ1-4; 7 bases line up with TRBD1. This TCR was recovered from a woman under 30 who had recovered from COVID-19. Source material: PBMCs or T cells enriched from blood (not recorded which). The DNA for the CDR3 is TGTGCCAGCAATAGGGACAGTGCAACTAATGAAAAACTGTTTTTT. Its translation is CASNRDSATNEKLFF.